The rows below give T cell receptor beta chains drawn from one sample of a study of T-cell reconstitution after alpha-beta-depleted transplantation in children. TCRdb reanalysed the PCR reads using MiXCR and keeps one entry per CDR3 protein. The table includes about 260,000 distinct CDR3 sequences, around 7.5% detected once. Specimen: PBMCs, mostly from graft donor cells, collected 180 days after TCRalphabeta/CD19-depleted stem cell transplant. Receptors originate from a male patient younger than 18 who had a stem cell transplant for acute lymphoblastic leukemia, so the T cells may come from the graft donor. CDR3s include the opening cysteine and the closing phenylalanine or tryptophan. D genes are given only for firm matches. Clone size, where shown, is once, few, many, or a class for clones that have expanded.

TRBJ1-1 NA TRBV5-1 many CASSYGTLNTEAFF TGCGCCAGCAGCTACGGGACCCTGAACACTGAAGCTTTCTTT
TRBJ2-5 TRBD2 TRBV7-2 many CASSSSSGEGTQYF TGTGCCAGCAGCTCCTCTAGCGGGGAGGGGACCCAGTACTTC
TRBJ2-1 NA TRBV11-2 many CASSPNFRGRNEQFF TGTGCCAGCAGCCCCAACTTTAGGGGTCGGAATGAGCAGTTCTTC
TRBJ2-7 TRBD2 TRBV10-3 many CAISRTSGVYEQYF TGTGCCATCAGTCGGACTAGCGGGGTCTACGAGCAGTACTTC
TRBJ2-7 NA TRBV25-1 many CASKWASSYEQYF TGTGCCAGCAAATGGGCCAGTTCCTACGAGCAGTACTTC
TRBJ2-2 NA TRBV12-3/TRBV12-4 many CASSLAGQHTGELFF TGTGCCAGCAGTTTAGCGGGCCAACACACCGGGGAGCTGTTTTTT
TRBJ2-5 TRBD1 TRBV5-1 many CASSPRQGWEETQYF TGCGCCAGCAGCCCGAGACAGGGGTGGGAAGAGACCCAGTACTTC
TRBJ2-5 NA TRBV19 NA CASSTTGRFQETQYF TGTGCCAGTAGTACGACAGGGAGGTTCCAAGAGACCCAGTACTTC
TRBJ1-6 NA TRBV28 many CASSLLGDNSPLHF TGTGCCAGCAGTTTATTAGGGGATAATTCACCCCTCCACTTT
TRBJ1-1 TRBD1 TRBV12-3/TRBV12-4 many CASTAGQGAVDTEAFF TGTGCCAGCACCGCGGGACAGGGGGCTGTGGACACTGAAGCTTTCTTT
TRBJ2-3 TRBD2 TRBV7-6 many CASSLGRGGPPDTQYF TGTGCCAGCAGCTTAGGTCGGGGGGGGCCTCCAGATACGCAGTATTTT
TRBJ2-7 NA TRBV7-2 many CASSLTYEQYF TGTGCCAGCAGTTTGACCTACGAGCAGTACTTC
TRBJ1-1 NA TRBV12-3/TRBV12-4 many CASSLLGGRGEAFF TGTGCCAGCAGTTTATTGGGGGGGAGGGGTGAAGCTTTCTTT
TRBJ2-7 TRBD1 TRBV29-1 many CSVEVPGQTYEQYF TGCAGCGTTGAAGTGCCGGGACAGACCTACGAGCAGTACTTC
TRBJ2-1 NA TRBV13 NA CASSFSGNEQFF TGTGCCAGCAGCTTTAGCGGCAATGAGCAGTTCTTC
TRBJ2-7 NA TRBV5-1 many CASSREDRNEQYF TGCGCCAGCAGCCGAGAAGACAGAAACGAGCAGTACTTC
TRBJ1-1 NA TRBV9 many CASSVTSSPGITEAFF TGTGCCAGCAGCGTAACCTCGTCGCCGGGAATAACTGAAGCTTTCTTT
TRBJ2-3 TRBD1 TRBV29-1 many CSVSRQGAQYF TGCAGCGTTTCCCGACAGGGCGCGCAGTATTTT
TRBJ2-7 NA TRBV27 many CASSFHGSGVYEQYF TGTGCCAGCAGCTTCCACGGGAGTGGGGTCTACGAGCAGTACTTC
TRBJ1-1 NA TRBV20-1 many CSASSRKVSIGAFF TGCAGTGCTAGTTCTCGGAAAGTATCGATTGGGGCTTTCTTT
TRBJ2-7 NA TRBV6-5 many CASSPPGSEQYF TGTGCCAGCAGTCCCCCGGGGTCCGAGCAGTACTTC
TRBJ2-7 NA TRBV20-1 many CSARDPRQGYEQYF TGCAGTGCTAGAGATCCCAGGCAGGGCTACGAGCAGTACTTC
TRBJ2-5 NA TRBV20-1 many CSAYRGGAGETQYF TGCAGTGCCTACCGTGGGGGGGCGGGGGAGACCCAGTACTTC
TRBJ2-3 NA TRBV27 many CASNGASTDTQYF TGTGCCAGCAACGGTGCTAGCACAGATACGCAGTATTTT
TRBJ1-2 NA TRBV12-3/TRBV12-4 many CASSLGPSGVAGYTF TGTGCCAGCAGTTTAGGACCCAGCGGGGTAGCTGGCTACACCTTC
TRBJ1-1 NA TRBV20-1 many CSAMQGRTEAFF TGCAGTGCCATGCAGGGTCGGACTGAAGCTTTCTTT
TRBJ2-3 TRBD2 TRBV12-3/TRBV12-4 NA CTSSLGGAPSGRAKDTQYF TGTACCAGCAGTTTAGGAGGGGCCCCTAGCGGGAGGGCCAAAGATACGCAGTATTTT
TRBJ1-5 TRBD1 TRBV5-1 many CASSSGQGEAQPQHF TGCGCCAGCAGCTCCGGACAGGGTGAGGCTCAGCCCCAGCATTTT
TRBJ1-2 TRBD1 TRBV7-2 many CASSLTTGANYGYTF TGTGCCAGCAGCTTAACCACAGGGGCTAACTATGGCTACACCTTC
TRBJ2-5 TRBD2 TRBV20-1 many CSARSPFDGGWETQYF TGCAGTGCTAGATCTCCCTTCGACGGGGGGTGGGAGACCCAGTACTTC
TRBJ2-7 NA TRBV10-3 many CAISEPPRGYEQYF TGTGCCATCAGTGAGCCCCCTAGGGGCTACGAGCAGTACTTC
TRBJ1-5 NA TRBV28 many CASTLGVGGSNQPQHF TGTGCCAGCACCCTCGGGGTGGGAGGTAGCAATCAGCCCCAGCATTTT
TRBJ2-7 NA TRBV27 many CASSRRGVLYEQYF TGTGCCAGCAGTCGCAGGGGCGTCCTCTACGAGCAGTACTTC
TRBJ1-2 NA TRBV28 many CASSLLGNYGYTF TGTGCCAGCAGTTTGTTGGGGAACTATGGCTACACCTTC
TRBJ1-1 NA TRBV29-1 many CSVLGWTADTEAFF TGCAGCGTTTTAGGATGGACGGCCGACACTGAAGCTTTCTTT
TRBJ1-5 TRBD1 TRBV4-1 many CASSQVSGGTQPQHF TGCGCCAGCAGCCAAGTGTCAGGGGGGACTCAGCCCCAGCATTTT
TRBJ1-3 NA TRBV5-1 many CASSPLSGSGNTIYF TGCGCCAGCAGTCCACTTAGTGGTTCTGGAAACACCATATATTTT
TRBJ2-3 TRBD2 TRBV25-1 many CASSDLAGGYTQYF TGTGCCAGCAGTGACCTAGCGGGAGGGTATACGCAGTATTTT